The TCR beta chain described here comes from a study of cytomegalovirus exposure and HLA in healthy donors. CDR1 and CDR2 (germline): SGHNT, YYREEE (reference sequence). V trimming: 4 bases; J trimming: 4 bases; junction bases outside the gene matches: 5. CDR3 length equals 14 residues. This clone was detected only a few times. Researchers ran the PCR with 60 Vbeta and 13 Jbeta primers. Assay used: immunoSEQ multiplex PCR; TCRdb lists only in-frame clones, some missing. The data contain roughly 100,000 clones, roughly 13% of them singletons. This chain connects TRBV5-4 to TRBJ1-2; 9 bases map to TRBD1. The sequenced sample was PBMCs. The receptor comes from a middle-aged man in good health and CMV-seropositive. CDR3 sequence: CASSTTGGGYGYTF. The CDR3, as DNA: TGTGCCAGCAGCACGACAGGGGGTGGCTATGGCTACACCTTC.